This T cell receptor beta chain was recovered during a study of breast tumors, draining lymph nodes, adjacent tissues. Study results and limitations: The data were judged consistent with most tumor T cells coming from lymph node and expanding in tumor. Compared with lymph nodes, tumors were less diverse; compared with nontumor tissue, more. That most tumor T cells come from lymph nodes remained unproven. Tumor and nontumor repertoires were significantly more similar in luminal-like than in basal-like breast cancer.

TCRdb analysed the multiplex PCR reads with MiXCR anew, one entry per CDR3 protein. Of around 8,200 distinct CDR3 sequences in the sample, over 60% are singletons; the top ten hold around 40%. Comments on this clonotype: Antigen: not known.

Trimming cost V 1 base and J 3 bases, with 15 bases left between them. CDR1 is MGHRA and CDR2 is YSYEKL in the germline V gene. The CDR3 is 17 residues long. The sequence was collected from a female donor with breast cancer. Some clones in this sample may be carry-over from other donors' samples. The specimen sequenced was tumor-adjacent breast tissue. The rearrangement joins TRBV4-1 to TRBJ1-4, with D uncertain. Here the CDR3 reads CASSQANMGMANEKLFF. The CDR3 nucleotides are TGCGCCAGCAGCCAAGCTAATATGGGTATGGCTAATGAAAAACTGTTTTTT.